The sequence of this T cell receptor (beta chain) was determined in a study of blood T cell repertoires in COVID-19. Background on the study: Whether acute or convalescent, the COVID-19 samples came from the United States, Italy and Spain. T cells, B-cell-depleted T cells, or PBMCs provided the cDNA or gDNA that served as material.

This CDR3 is 15 amino acids long. CDR1 is SGDLS, CDR2 YYNGEE, per germline. V was pared by 0 bases and J by 6 bases, with 8 bases of the junction left unmatched. Repertoires were generated with immunoSEQ multiplex PCR, while TCRdb's copy carries only in-frame clones and drops some. In the table there are about 75,000 clones, more than 75% of which are singletons. This TCR derives from a human donor in a cohort sampled during active COVID-19. This chain uses TRBV9 with TRBJ2-7, with TRBD2 matching over 8 bases. Sequencing used peripheral blood. As DNA, the CDR3 is TGTGCCAGCAGCGTAGGAGGCGGGGGGCGTGTCGAGCAGTACTTC. It specifies CASSVGGGGRVEQYF.